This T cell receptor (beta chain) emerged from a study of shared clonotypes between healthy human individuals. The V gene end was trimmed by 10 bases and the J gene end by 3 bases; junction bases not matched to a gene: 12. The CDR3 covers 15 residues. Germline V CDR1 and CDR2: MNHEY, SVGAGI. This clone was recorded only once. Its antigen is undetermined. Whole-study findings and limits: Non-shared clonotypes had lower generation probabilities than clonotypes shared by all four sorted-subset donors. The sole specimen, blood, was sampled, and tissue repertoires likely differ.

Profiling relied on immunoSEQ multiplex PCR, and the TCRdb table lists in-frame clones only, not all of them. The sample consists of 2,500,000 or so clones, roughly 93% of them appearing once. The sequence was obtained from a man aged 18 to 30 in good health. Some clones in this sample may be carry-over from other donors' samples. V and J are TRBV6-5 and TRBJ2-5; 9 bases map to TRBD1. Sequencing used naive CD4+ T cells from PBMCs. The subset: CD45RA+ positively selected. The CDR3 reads CATSRVGQGEETQYF. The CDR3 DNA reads TGTGCCACTTCACGAGTGGGACAGGGAGAAGAGACCCAGTACTTC.